Following are 24 T cell receptor beta chains from one sample sequenced in a study of beta chain features in type 1 diabetes. Every isolated RNA sample was fully reverse transcribed, so sequencing captured expressed TCRB transcripts. Some clones are missing from TCRdb's copy, which holds only in-frame ones; the method was immunoSEQ multiplex PCR. The table records about 650,000 clones, around an eighth of them present only once. Their antigen targets remain unknown. Points from the study as a whole: Within each of all four CD4+ subsets, Type 1 diabetes patients had TCRB CDR3s that were moderately but significantly shorter.

Sequenced sample: naive CD4+ T cells from blood. These receptors were obtained from a man aged 30-40 years with type 1 diabetes.

The chain recombines TRBV15 with TRBJ2-2; TRBD2 matches 8 bases. Germline V gene lookup returns CDR1 LNHNV and CDR2 YYDKDF (reference sequence). With V trimmed by 0 bases and J by 0 bases, 0 bases remained unmatched. This CDR3 comprises 16 residues. DNA of the CDR3: TGTGCCACCAGCAGAGAACTAGCGGCGAACACCGGGGAGCTGTTTTTT. Amino acid sequence: CATSRELAANTGELFF. The whole variable domain, remainder taken from reference TRBV15 and TRBJ2-2, is DAMVIQNPRYQVTQFGKPVTLSCSQTLNHNVMYWYQQKSSQAPKLLFHYYDKDFNNEADTPDNFQSRRPNTSFCFLDIRSPGLGDTAMYLCATSRELAANTGELFFGEGSRLTVL.

V and J are TRBV29-1 and TRBJ1-2; D is unresolved. V lost 6 bases to trimming and J lost 6 bases, with 14 bases between them. CDR3 size: 12 residues. The V gene's germline CDR1 is SQVTM and CDR2 ANQGSEA. The CDR3 sequence is CSVVEHANGYTF. CDR3 bases: TGCAGCGTAGTTGAACACGCGAATGGCTACACCTTC.

This rearrangement joins TRBV7-2 to TRBJ2-2; TRBD1 agrees at 8 bases. V trimming: 1 base; J trimming: 4 bases; junction bases outside the gene matches: 2. CDR3 size: 15 residues. Germline V gene sequence: CDR1 SGHTA, CDR2 FQGNSA. The CDR3 DNA reads TGTGCCAGCAGCTTAGGGACAGGGATCACCGGGGAGCTGTTTTTT. This encodes CASSLGTGITGELFF.

This chain uses TRBV6-6 with TRBJ1-2; 8 nucleotides agree with TRBD1. Losses at the gene ends were 6 bases for V and 5 bases for J; bases not matched to a gene: 8. In germline, CDR1 is MNHNY, CDR2 SVGAGI (reference sequence). There are 14 residues in the CDR3. The CDR3 spells CASSTTGDVYGYTF. CDR3 coding DNA: TGTGCCAGCAGCACGACAGGGGACGTTTATGGCTACACCTTC.

This clone was found a few times. The V call is TRBV7-9, the J call TRBJ2-3; 11 positions match TRBD2. Germline assignment: CDR1 SEHNR and CDR2 FQNEAQ (reference sequence). The J segment lost 2 bases and the V segment lost 2 bases, leaving 9 bases of the junction unmatched. The length of the CDR3 is 18 residues. In nucleotides, the CDR3 is TGTGCCAGCAGCTTACGGAGCCTAGCGGGGGGCAACACAGATACGCAGTATTTT. Amino acid sequence: CASSLRSLAGGNTDTQYF.

As DNA, the CDR3 is TGTGCCATCAGTGAGTCGTCAACAGGGACTCAGCCCCAGCATTTT. Protein sequence: CAISESSTGTQPQHF. The V and J genes are TRBV10-3 and TRBJ1-5, with a weak D call TRBD1 (6 bases). V was cut by 0 bases and J by 6 bases, with 12 bases left in between. The CDR3 is made up of 15 amino acids. CDR1 is ENHRY, CDR2 SYGVKD, per germline.

V is TRBV19 and J is TRBJ1-2; D unclear. This CDR3 spans 12 amino acids. Germline assignment: CDR1 LNHDA and CDR2 SQIVND (reference sequence). V was pared by 3 bases and J by 7 bases, with 9 bases between. CDR3 in DNA: TGTGCCAGTAGTATTAAGGGATTTGGCTACACCTTC. Residues: CASSIKGFGYTF.

This clone was picked up a small number of times. This rearrangement joins TRBV9 to TRBJ2-5, with D perhaps TRBD1 (5 bases). The germline gives CDR1 SGDLS, CDR2 YYNGEE. This CDR3 is built from 13 residues. The germline V and J ends were trimmed by 3 bases and 5 bases, with 11 bases remaining between them. The CDR3 DNA sequence: TGTGCCAGCAGCGGACAGCGTTTGGAGACCCAGTACTTC. Protein sequence: CASSGQRLETQYF.

This clone was counted only a few times. J is TRBJ2-3 and V is TRBV11-2; no reliable D call. The CDR3 sequence is 13 residues long. V dropped 2 bases and J dropped 7 bases, with 10 bases sitting between them. Germline V gene lookup returns CDR1 SGHAT and CDR2 FQNNGV. The CDR3 coding sequence is TGTGCCAGCAGCTTAAGCTCGCTAAATACGCAGTATTTT. It translates to CASSLSSLNTQYF.

The chain joins TRBV7-3 to TRBJ2-5; TRBD1 agrees at 7 bases. V lost 4 bases and J lost 8; bases outside the gene matches: 7. Germline CDR1 SGHTA, CDR2 FQGTGA. The CDR3 extends over 13 amino acids. The CDR3 DNA reads as TGTGCCAGCAGCTCCACGACAGGGTCAACCCAGTACTTC. This sequence encodes CASSSTTGSTQYF.

The chain employs TRBV10-3 and TRBJ2-7; the match to TRBD1 covers 11 bases. Germline loops: CDR1 ENHRY, CDR2 SYGVKD. The ends lost 4 bases at V and 6 bases at J; junction bases unmatched: 14. This CDR3 has 17 amino acids. CDR3 sequence reads: CAISVLPSGTGGVEQYF. CDR3 DNA sequence: TGTGCCATCAGTGTCCTTCCCTCCGGGACAGGGGGAGTCGAGCAGTACTTC.

This clone was seen a handful of times. The J gene is TRBJ2-1, the V gene TRBV5-1, with TRBD1 matching over 9 bases. Per the germline V gene, CDR1 is SGHRS and CDR2 is YFSETQ. The CDR3 runs to 15 residues. The junction had 5 bases not matched to a gene; V was cut back by 3 bases and J by 4 bases. The CDR3 here is CASSSGTGKYNEQFF. CDR3 in DNA: TGCGCCAGCAGCTCCGGGACAGGGAAGTACAATGAGCAGTTCTTC.

This clone was seen a handful of times. The rearrangement uses TRBV15 and TRBJ2-5, with a possible D match to TRBD1 (5 bases). This CDR3 is built from 14 residues. V was clipped by 2 bases and J by 1 base, with 8 bases between them. Germline V lookup: CDR1 LNHNV, CDR2 YYDKDF (reference sequence). The CDR3, as DNA: TGTGCCACCAGCAGACAGGGAAGCCAAGAGACCCAGTACTTC. It is translated as CATSRQGSQETQYF. Using reference TRBV15 and TRBJ2-5 for the parts outside the CDR3, the full variable domain is DAMVIQNPRYQVTQFGKPVTLSCSQTLNHNVMYWYQQKSSQAPKLLFHYYDKDFNNEADTPDNFQSRRPNTSFCFLDIRSPGLGDTAMYLCATSRQGSQETQYFGPGTRLLVL.

This clone was recorded a few times. This chain links TRBV29-1 with TRBJ2-5; weak D call: TRBD2 (7 bases). Germline CDR1 is SQVTM and CDR2 is ANQGSEA. The CDR3 spans 15 residues. The V gene lost 5 bases and the J gene lost 2 bases, with 18 bases spanning the gap. Here the CDR3 reads CSVTPGAGAQETQYF. For the CDR3, the DNA is TGCAGCGTTACCCCCGGGGCGGGGGCACAAGAGACCCAGTACTTC.

This clone was seen a handful of times. The chain carries TRBV21-1 and TRBJ2-2; TRBD1 is the table's D call and was not checked against the DNA. TRBV21-1 is recorded as a pseudogene. The CDR3 extends over 13 amino acids. This CDR3 reads CASPRGRNGELFF. DNA for the CDR3: TGTGCCAGCCCCAGGGGGAGGAACGGGGAGCTGTTTTTT.

In this sample, this clone turned up a few times. The sample carries other DNA sequences with the same CDR3. The rearrangement links TRBV6-6 to TRBJ1-2; D gene uncertain. V was pared by 6 bases and J by 2 bases, with 10 bases between. The CDR3 covers 13 residues. Germline V gene sequence: CDR1 MNHNY, CDR2 SVGAGI (reference sequence). CDR3 residues: CASSSTGNYGYTF. The CDR3 DNA follows: TGTGCCAGCAGCTCGACGGGGAACTATGGCTACACCTTC.

The V gene is TRBV7-3, the J gene TRBJ2-3; TRBD2 aligns across 8 bases. Germline CDR1 reads SGHTA; CDR2 reads FQGTGA. V trimming: 5 bases; J trimming: 1 base; junction bases outside the gene matches: 2. The CDR3 consists of 14 residues. The CDR3 sequence is CASSKTSGTDTQYF. In DNA form, the CDR3 reads TGTGCCAGCAGCAAGACTAGCGGCACAGATACGCAGTATTTT.

The chain's CDR3 is CASSLGLYGYTF. CDR3 coding DNA: TGCGCCAGCAGCCTCGGCCTCTATGGCTACACCTTC. The chain is built from TRBV5-1 and TRBJ1-2; no clear D. The CDR3 contains 12 residues. Germline V gives CDR1 SGHRS, CDR2 YFSETQ. Between the trimmed V and J ends, which lost 4 bases and 4 bases, there was a span of 8 bases.

The chain has TRBV2 and TRBJ2-3; 12 positions match TRBD2. V lost 0 bases to trimming and J lost 2 bases; unmatched junction nucleotides: 3. Germline lookup yields CDR1 SNHLY and CDR2 FYNNEI. This CDR3 comprises 17 residues. CDR3 loop: CASSEARTSGITDTQYF. The DNA of the CDR3 is TGTGCCAGCAGTGAAGCTCGGACTAGCGGGATCACAGATACGCAGTATTTT. The variable domain in full, completed from reference TRBV2 and TRBJ2-3, reads EPEVTQTPSHQVTQMGQEVILRCVPISNHLYFYWYRQILGQKVEFLVSFYNNEISEKSEIFDDQFSVERPDGSNFTLKIRSTKLEDSAMYFCASSEARTSGITDTQYFGPGTRLTVL.

V usage is TRBV2 and J usage is TRBJ1-3, with 10 bases that match TRBD1. Looked up from germline, CDR1 is SNHLY and CDR2 is FYNNEI. CDR3 length: 16 residues. The junction had 11 bases not matched to a gene; V was cut back by 6 bases and J by 6 bases. CDR3 loop: CASRGRSGQGKNTIYF. Written as DNA, the CDR3 is TGTGCCAGCAGGGGTAGATCGGGACAGGGGAAAAACACCATATATTTT.

This clone has just a few counts. The chain uses TRBV14 and TRBJ2-4, with D possibly being TRBD1 (7 bases). The germline CDR1 and CDR2 sequences are SGHDN and FVKESK. The CDR3 is 16 residues long. Trimming cost V 0 bases and J 6 bases, with 15 bases left between them. The CDR3 nucleotides read TGTGCCAGCAGCCAAGATCGCGGAGGGGGCAGAAACATTCAGTACTTC. Amino acids: CASSQDRGGGRNIQYF.

This CDR3 is CASSSGEKLFF. In nucleotides, the CDR3 is TGTGCCAGCAGCAGCGGTGAAAAACTGTTTTTT. The chain combines TRBV7-9 with TRBJ1-4; D not resolved. V lost 5 bases, J lost 7 bases, and 5 bases lay in between. Germline CDR1 is SEHNR and CDR2 is FQNEAQ (reference sequence). The CDR3 consists of 11 residues. Complete variable domain (other parts from reference TRBV7-9 and TRBJ1-4): DTGVSQNPRHKITKRGQNVTFRCDPISEHNRLYWYRQTLGQGPEFLTYFQNEAQLEKSRLLSDRFSAERPKGSFSTLEIQRTEQGDSAMYLCASSSGEKLFFGSGTQLSVL.

The sample holds a few counts of this clone. This chain links TRBV2 with TRBJ1-6, with a tentative D call TRBD1 (5 bases). The V end was cut by 5 bases, the J end by 15 bases, with 20 bases between. CDR3 length: 14 residues. CDR1 SNHLY and CDR2 FYNNEI come from the germline V gene. In nucleotides, the CDR3 is TGTGCCAGCAGTACACAAGTGACAGTTCAGGGCCTCCACTTT. As protein: CASSTQVTVQGLHF.

This clone occurred many times. The chain employs TRBV18 and TRBJ1-1; D unclear. Germline V gene sequence: CDR1 KGHSH, CDR2 LQKENI. This CDR3 has 15 amino acids. V gave up 2 bases and J gave up 1 base, with 11 bases separating them. This chain's CDR3 is CASSPNPAANTEAFF. The CDR3 bases are TGTGCCAGCTCACCAAACCCAGCGGCGAACACTGAAGCTTTCTTT.